A selection of T cell receptor beta chains follows, all from one sample in a study of response to subunit inactivated influenza vaccine. TCRdb re-called the RT-PCR reads through MiXCR, storing one row per CDR3 protein. Of fewer than 200,000 distinct CDR3 sequences listed, approximately 9.2% are singletons. The sequences come from non-naive T cells sorted from PBMCs, collected on the day of vaccination. These receptors were taken from a man aged 45-65 years who received an inactivated influenza vaccine. Each CDR3 is given without its conserved first and last residue. Size values are once, few and many counts, or a class for expanded clones, and some rows have none.

>few|TRBV11-2
ASSLLQGPYNEQF
>many|TRBV7-2
ASSFNGGAIDTQY
>many|TRBV5-5
ASSLEDREPTDTQY
>.|TRBV7-9
ASSLEVSKNIQY
>few|TRBV20-1
SASLGGRAYEQY
>.|TRBV4-2
ASSQLTGGKDYEQY
>few|TRBV20-1
SARPRDREGYT
>few|TRBV7-2
ASSLAGGSGELF
>many|TRBV5-1
ASSRAGTRNSPLH
>.|TRBV3-1
ASSLRTGTGFYEQY
>.|TRBV24-1
ATSDWKGRSGELF
>few|TRBV6-5
ASSYQDNPTEAF
>many|TRBV5-1
ASSLGQGGYGYT
>.|TRBV7-9
ASRQGASEQY
>many|TRBV4-2
ASSQLGGTNGLGEQY
>many|TRBV5-1
ASSFGRDLLYGYT
>few|TRBV12-3/TRBV12-4
ASSFQAGATRQYNEQF
>.|TRBV7-2
ASSYAGAGELF
>many|TRBV10-3
AIRVTGINYGYT
>.|TRBV5-1
ASSLERGDEKLF
>many|TRBV29-1
SVGHLSYNEQF
>.|TRBV3-1
ASSQGTGHQPQH
>few|TRBV4-1
ASSQSWVKRATGLAKNIQY
>many|TRBV3-1
ASSQQNYEQY
>many|TRBV4-1
ASSQEGYSTDTQY
>.|TRBV2
ASKGFSTDTQY
>many|TRBV9
ASSVAQGSTEAF
>few|TRBV20-1
SARVRRDSSTDTQY
>few|TRBV4-1
ASSQDLQRSSTDTQY
>.|TRBV20-1
SAPGARKGEQY
>.|TRBV12-3/TRBV12-4
ASSPLLAGVEQY
>many|TRBV5-6
ASSRSEDTQY
>few|TRBV6-5
ASSYSRGPAYEQY
>many|TRBV4-3
ASSQDRGAGELF